The rows below give T cell receptor beta chains drawn from one sample of a study of cytomegalovirus exposure and HLA in healthy donors. TCRdb's copy holds only in-frame clones and misses some; the assay was immunoSEQ multiplex PCR. The table lists about 150,000 clones, about 74% of them singletons. Sample: PBMCs. These receptors were taken from a man between 40 and 49 years old in good health and CMV-seropositive. Both conserved end residues are part of each CDR3. A D gene is named only where the DNA matches it firmly. Rows may omit the clone size; those that give it use once, few, many or a size class.

CDR3aa	CDR3nt	v_gene	j_gene	d_gene	abundance
CASSQSNYGYTF	TGTGCCAGTAGTCAGTCCAACTATGGCTACACCTTC	TRBV19	TRBJ1-2	NA	few
CASRLSGREVSYEQYF	TGTGCCAGCAGGCTTAGCGGGAGGGAAGTCTCCTACGAGCAGTACTTC	TRBV7-2	TRBJ2-7	TRBD2	NA
CASAQGSWGTDTQYF	TGCGCCAGCGCTCAGGGGAGTTGGGGCACAGATACGCAGTATTTT	TRBV4-1	TRBJ2-3	NA	NA
CASRPDRDIRNEQFF	TGTGCCAGCAGGCCCGACAGGGATATTCGGAATGAGCAGTTCTTC	TRBV6-5	TRBJ2-1	TRBD1	NA
CASSIVERYNEQFF	TGTGCCAGTAGTATAGTGGAGCGGTACAATGAGCAGTTCTTC	TRBV19	TRBJ2-1	NA	NA
CAWSVWPGNFYGYTF	TGTGCCTGGAGTGTTTGGCCAGGAAACTTCTATGGCTACACCTTC	TRBV30	TRBJ1-2	NA	NA
CASGIAGGSDTQYF	TGTGCTAGTGGCATAGCGGGAGGGTCAGATACGCAGTATTTT	TRBV12-5	TRBJ2-3	TRBD2	once
CASSEWSGTGPSEQYF	TGTGCCAGCAGTGAATGGTCGGGGACAGGACCAAGCGAGCAGTACTTC	TRBV25-1	TRBJ2-7	TRBD1	once
CASTRTGNNQPQHF	TGTGCCAGCACCAGGACAGGGAATAATCAGCCCCAGCATTTT	TRBV6-6	TRBJ1-5	TRBD1	NA
CASSLTSGSDWAYEQFF	TGTGCCAGCAGCCTGACTAGCGGGAGTGATTGGGCGTATGAGCAGTTCTTC	TRBV11-1	TRBJ2-1	TRBD2	NA
CASSPVGRRETQYF	TGTGCCAGCTCACCAGTAGGGCGGAGGGAGACCCAGTACTTC	TRBV18	TRBJ2-5	NA	NA
CASSFMTSSYNEQFF	TGTGCCAGCAGCTTTATGACAAGCTCCTACAATGAGCAGTTCTTC	TRBV7-9	TRBJ2-1	NA	NA
CASSPNYRPLNEKLFF	TGTGCCAGCAGTCCGAACTACAGGCCCCTTAATGAAAAACTGTTTTTT	TRBV28	TRBJ1-4	NA	NA
CATRSAGGTYEQYF	TGTGCCACCAGGAGCGCGGGAGGAACCTACGAGCAGTACTTC	TRBV15	TRBJ2-7	TRBD2	few
CSVIPAGDGYTF	TGCAGCGTTATACCCGCGGGAGATGGCTACACCTTC	TRBV29-1	TRBJ1-2	NA	NA
CASSLGRSSSYEQYF	TGTGCCAGCAGCTTGGGGAGGTCCAGCTCCTACGAGCAGTACTTC	TRBV5-4	TRBJ2-7	NA	NA
CASSYRTGGAGELFF	TGTGCCAGCAGTTACAGGACAGGGGGAGCCGGGGAGCTGTTTTTT	TRBV6-5	TRBJ2-2	TRBD1	few
CASAMRGGAFF	TGTGCCAGCGCCATGAGGGGGGGAGCTTTCTTT	TRBV6-1	TRBJ1-1	NA	NA
CASRGSGSSDTQYF	TGTGCCAGCCGGGGTAGCGGGAGCTCAGATACGCAGTATTTT	TRBV18	TRBJ2-3	TRBD2	NA
CASSLILFSGANVLTF	TGTGCCAGCAGCTTAATCTTATTCTCTGGGGCCAACGTCCTGACTTTC	TRBV7-9	TRBJ2-6	NA	NA
CASTGRKRATQPQHF	TGTGCCAGTACCGGTCGAAAGAGGGCAACTCAGCCCCAGCATTTT	TRBV19	TRBJ1-5	NA	NA
CASSYSRQGSYGYTF	TGTGCCAGCAGTTACTCGAGACAGGGCTCCTATGGCTACACCTTC	TRBV6-5	TRBJ1-2	TRBD1	NA
CASSPQPGTGELFF	TGTGCCAGCAGCCCACAACCGGGGACCGGGGAGCTGTTTTTT	TRBV5-6	TRBJ2-2	NA	few
CASSLAGREKLFF	TGTGCCAGCAGCCTCGCGGGGCGTGAAAAACTGTTTTTT	TRBV28	TRBJ1-4	NA	NA
CSSSQLVTAGTLNYEQYF	TGTTCCAGCAGCCAATTGGTTACGGCCGGGACACTTAACTACGAGCAGTACTTC	TRBV7-9	TRBJ2-7	NA	NA
CASSLFPGQEKLLF	TGCGCCAGCAGCTTGTTCCCAGGCCAAGAAAAACTGCTTTTT	TRBV5-1	TRBJ1-4	NA	once
CSARREGEQFF	TGCAGTGCTCGCCGGGAAGGCGAGCAGTTCTTC	TRBV20-1	TRBJ2-1	NA	NA